This T cell receptor (beta chain) was recovered during a study of OX40 agonist ivuxolimab in advanced cancers. About the research overall: Ivuxolimab, an antibody acting as an agonist of OX40 (CD134), was used to treat patients. Of the participants, around 43% had some prior anti-PD-1, anti-PD-L1 or anti-CTLA-4 therapy, which was allowed.

Measured with immunoSEQ multiplex PCR; TCRdb has only the in-frame clones, and not every one. Here the sample spans 60,000 to 75,000 clones, 85% to 90% being singletons. The table lists this clone with a few counts. The CDR3 has 15 residues. After removal of 4 bases from V and 7 bases from J, the junction contained 8 bases not matched to a gene. CDR1 MDHEN and CDR2 SYDVKM come from the germline V gene. The sequence was obtained from an adult with an advanced solid tumor such as melanoma, head and neck, liver or kidney cancer. Sequenced material: CD4+ or CD8+ T cells sorted from blood, taken in a trial of the OX40 agonist ivuxolimab. The gene calls are TRBV28 and TRBJ2-1, with 9 nucleotides matching TRBD2. CDR3 DNA: TGTGCCAGCAGTTCGGCTAGCGGGACTCGTAATGAGCAGTTCTTC. Amino acid sequence: CASSSASGTRNEQFF.